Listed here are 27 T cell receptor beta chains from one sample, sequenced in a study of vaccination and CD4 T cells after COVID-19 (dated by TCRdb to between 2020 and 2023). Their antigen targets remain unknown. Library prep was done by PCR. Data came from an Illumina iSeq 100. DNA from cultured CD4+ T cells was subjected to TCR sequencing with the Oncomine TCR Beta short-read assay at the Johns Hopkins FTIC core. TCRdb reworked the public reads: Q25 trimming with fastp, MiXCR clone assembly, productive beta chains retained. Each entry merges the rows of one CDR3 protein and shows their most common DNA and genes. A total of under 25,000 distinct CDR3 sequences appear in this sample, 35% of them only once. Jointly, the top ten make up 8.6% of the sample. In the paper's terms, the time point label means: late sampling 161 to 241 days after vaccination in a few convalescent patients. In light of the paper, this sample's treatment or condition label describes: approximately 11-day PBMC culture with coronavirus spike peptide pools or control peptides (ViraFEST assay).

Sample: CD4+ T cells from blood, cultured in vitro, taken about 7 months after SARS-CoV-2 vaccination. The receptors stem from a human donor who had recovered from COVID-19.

The chain's CDR3 is CASKHSHYEQYF. The DNA for the CDR3 is TGCGCCAGCAAGCACTCGCACTACGAGCAGTACTTC. This rearrangement joins TRBV10-2 to TRBJ2-7; no firm D call. The CDR3 length is 12 residues. Germline V lookup: CDR1 WSHSY, CDR2 SAAADI. V lost 7 bases to trimming and J lost 3 bases, with 10 bases between them.

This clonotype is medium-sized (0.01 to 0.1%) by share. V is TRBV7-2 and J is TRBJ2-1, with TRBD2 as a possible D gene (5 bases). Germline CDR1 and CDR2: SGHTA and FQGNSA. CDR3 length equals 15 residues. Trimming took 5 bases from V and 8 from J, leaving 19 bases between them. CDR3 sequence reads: CASSPGPGIPHEQFF. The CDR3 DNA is TGTGCCAGCAGCCCAGGTCCCGGGATCCCTCATGAGCAGTTCTTC.

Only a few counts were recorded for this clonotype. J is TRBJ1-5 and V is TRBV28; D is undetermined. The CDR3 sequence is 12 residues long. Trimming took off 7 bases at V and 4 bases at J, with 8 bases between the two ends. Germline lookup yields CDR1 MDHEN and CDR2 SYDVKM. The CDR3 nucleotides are TGTGCCAGCATGCGGGCGAATCAGCCCCAGCATTTT. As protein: CASMRANQPQHF.

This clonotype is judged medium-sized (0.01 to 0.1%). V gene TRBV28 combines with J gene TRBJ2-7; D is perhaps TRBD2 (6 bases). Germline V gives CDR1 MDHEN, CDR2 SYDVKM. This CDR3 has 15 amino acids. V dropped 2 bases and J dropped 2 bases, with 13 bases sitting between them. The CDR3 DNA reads TGTGCCAGCAGTTTACCAGGGACTGGGGCCTACGAGCAGTACTTC. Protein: CASSLPGTGAYEQYF.

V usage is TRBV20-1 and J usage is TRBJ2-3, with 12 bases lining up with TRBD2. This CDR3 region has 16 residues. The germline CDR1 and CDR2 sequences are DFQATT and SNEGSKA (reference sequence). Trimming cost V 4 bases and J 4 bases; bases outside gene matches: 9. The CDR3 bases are TGCAGTGCTAACGGTAGGACTAGCGGGATCGCAGATACGCAGTATTTT. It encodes CSANGRTSGIADTQYF.

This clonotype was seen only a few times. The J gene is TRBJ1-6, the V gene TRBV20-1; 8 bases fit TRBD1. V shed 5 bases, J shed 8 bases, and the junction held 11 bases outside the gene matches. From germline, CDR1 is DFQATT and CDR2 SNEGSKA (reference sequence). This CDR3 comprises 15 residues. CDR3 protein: CSAQEPGGPDSPLHF. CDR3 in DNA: TGCAGTGCTCAAGAGCCAGGGGGCCCGGATTCACCCCTCCACTTT.

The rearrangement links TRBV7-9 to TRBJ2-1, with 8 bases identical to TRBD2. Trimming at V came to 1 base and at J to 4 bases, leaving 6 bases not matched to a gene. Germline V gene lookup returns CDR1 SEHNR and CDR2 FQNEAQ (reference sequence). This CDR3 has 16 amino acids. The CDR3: CASSLESGSQYNEQFF. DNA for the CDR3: TGTGCCAGCAGCTTAGAGAGCGGGAGTCAGTACAATGAGCAGTTCTTC.

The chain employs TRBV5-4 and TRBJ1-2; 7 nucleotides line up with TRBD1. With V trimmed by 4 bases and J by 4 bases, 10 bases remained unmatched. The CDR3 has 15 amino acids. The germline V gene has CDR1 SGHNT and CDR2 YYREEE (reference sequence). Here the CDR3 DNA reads TGTGCCAGCAGCGTATCAAAGACAGGGACCTATGGCTACACCTTC. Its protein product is CASSVSKTGTYGYTF.

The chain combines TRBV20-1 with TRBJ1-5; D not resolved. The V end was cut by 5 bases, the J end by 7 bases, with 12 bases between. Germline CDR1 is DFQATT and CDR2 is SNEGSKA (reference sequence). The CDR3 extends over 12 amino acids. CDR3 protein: CSALDGVQPQHF. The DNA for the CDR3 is TGCAGTGCTTTGGACGGCGTGCAGCCCCAGCATTTT.

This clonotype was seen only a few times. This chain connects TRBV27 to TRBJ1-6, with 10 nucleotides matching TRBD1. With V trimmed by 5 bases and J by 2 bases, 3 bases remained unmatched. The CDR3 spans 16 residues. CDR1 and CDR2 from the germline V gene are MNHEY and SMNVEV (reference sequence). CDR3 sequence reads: CASSGTGAAYNSPLHF. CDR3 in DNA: TGTGCCAGCAGTGGGACAGGGGCGGCCTATAATTCACCCCTCCACTTT.

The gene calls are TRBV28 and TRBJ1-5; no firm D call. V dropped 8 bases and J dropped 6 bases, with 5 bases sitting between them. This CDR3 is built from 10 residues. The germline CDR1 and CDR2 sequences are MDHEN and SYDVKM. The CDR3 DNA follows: TGTGCCAGCGGTCGTCAGCCCCAGCATTTT. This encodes CASGRQPQHF.

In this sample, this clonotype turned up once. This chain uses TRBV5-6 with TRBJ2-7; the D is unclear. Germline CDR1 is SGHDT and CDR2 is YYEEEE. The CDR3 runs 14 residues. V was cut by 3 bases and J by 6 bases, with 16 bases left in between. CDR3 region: CASSSHNLVGEQYF. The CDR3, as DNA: TGTGCCAGCAGCTCCCACAATTTAGTGGGCGAGCAGTACTTC. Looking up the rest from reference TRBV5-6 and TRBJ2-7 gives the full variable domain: DAGVTQSPTHLIKTRGQQVTLRCSPKSGHDTVSWYQQALGQGPQFIFQYYEEEERQRGNFPDRFSGHQFPNYSSELNVNALLLGDSALYLCASSSHNLVGEQYFGPGTRLTVT.

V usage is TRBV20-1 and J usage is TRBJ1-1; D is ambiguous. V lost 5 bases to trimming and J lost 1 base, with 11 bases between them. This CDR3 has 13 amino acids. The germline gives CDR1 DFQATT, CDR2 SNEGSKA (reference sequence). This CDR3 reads CSADGRPNTEAFF. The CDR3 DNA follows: TGCAGTGCTGATGGACGGCCGAACACTGAAGCTTTCTTT.

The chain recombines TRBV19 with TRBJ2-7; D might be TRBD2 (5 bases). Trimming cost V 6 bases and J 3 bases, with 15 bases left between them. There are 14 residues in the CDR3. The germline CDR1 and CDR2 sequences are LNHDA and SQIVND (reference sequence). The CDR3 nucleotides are TGTGCCAGTAGGCGAGACGGGAAGGGCTACGAGCAGTACTTC. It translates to CASRRDGKGYEQYF.

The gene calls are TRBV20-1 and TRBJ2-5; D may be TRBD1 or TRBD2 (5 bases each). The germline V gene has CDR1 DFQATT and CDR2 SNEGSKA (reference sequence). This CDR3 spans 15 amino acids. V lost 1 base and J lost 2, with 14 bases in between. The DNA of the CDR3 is TGCAGTGCTAGAGGGGGGTTGGGGGTTCAAGAGACCCAGTACTTC. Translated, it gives CSARGGLGVQETQYF.

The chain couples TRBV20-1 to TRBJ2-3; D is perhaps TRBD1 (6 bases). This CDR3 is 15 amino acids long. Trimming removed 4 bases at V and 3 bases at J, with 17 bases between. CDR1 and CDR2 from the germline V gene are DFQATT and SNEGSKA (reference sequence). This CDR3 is CSAIISGVDTDTQYF. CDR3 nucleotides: TGCAGTGCTATCATTTCAGGGGTTGATACAGATACGCAGTATTTT.

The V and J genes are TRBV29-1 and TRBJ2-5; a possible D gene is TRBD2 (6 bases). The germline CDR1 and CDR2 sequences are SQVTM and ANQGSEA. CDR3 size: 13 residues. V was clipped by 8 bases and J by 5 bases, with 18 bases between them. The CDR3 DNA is TGCAGCCTCCAAACGGGTACTAGCGAGACCCAGTACTTC. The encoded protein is CSLQTGTSETQYF.

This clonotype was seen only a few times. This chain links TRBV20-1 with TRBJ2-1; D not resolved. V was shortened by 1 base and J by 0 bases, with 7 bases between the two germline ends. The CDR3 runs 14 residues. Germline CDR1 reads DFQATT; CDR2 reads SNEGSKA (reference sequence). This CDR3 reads CSARVSYSYNEQFF. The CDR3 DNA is TGCAGTGCTAGAGTCAGCTACTCCTACAATGAGCAGTTCTTC.

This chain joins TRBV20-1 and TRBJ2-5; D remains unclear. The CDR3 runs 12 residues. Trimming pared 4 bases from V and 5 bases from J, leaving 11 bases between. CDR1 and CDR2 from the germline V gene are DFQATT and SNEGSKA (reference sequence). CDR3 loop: CSATRVGETQYF. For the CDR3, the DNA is TGCAGTGCTACTCGGGTGGGGGAGACCCAGTACTTC.

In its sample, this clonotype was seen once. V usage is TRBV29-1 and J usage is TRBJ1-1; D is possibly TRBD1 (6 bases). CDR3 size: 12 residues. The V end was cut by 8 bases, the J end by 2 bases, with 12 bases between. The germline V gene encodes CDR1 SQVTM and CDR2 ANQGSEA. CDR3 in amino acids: CSTGGTNTEAFF. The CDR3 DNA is TGCAGCACTGGGGGCACTAACACTGAAGCTTTCTTT.

The CDR3 coding sequence is TGTGCCACCAGTGATTTTAACAGGGCCGGGGCCAACGTCCTGACTTTC. Translated: CATSDFNRAGANVLTF. The chain links TRBV24-1 to TRBJ2-6, with a weak D call TRBD1 (6 bases). V lost 1 base, J lost 4 bases, and 10 bases lay in between. This CDR3 contains 16 residues. Germline-derived CDR1 and CDR2 are KGHDR and SFDVKD.

The CDR3 loop reads CASSRRRRAGYTF. The DNA of the CDR3 is TGTGCCAGTAGTAGGAGAAGGCGGGCTGGCTACACCTTC. V gene TRBV19 combines with J gene TRBJ1-2; D call uncertain. The germline gives CDR1 LNHDA, CDR2 SQIVND (reference sequence). The V end was cut by 4 bases, the J end by 7 bases, with 13 bases between. The CDR3 is 13 residues long.

This CDR3 reads CASSQGGTSGYNEQFF. Here the CDR3 DNA reads TGTGCCAGCAGCCAGGGGGGGACTAGCGGTTACAATGAGCAGTTCTTC. The rearrangement links TRBV7-3 to TRBJ2-1; 11 positions agree with TRBD2. V trimming: 5 bases; J trimming: 4 bases; junction bases outside the gene matches: 7. CDR3 length: 16 residues. Germline loops: CDR1 SGHTA, CDR2 FQGTGA. The full variable domain, rest sourced from reference TRBV7-3 and TRBJ2-1, is GAGVSQTPSNKVTEKGKYVELRCDPISGHTALYWYRQSLGQGPEFLIYFQGTGAADDSGLPNDRFFAVRPEGSVSTLKIQRTERGDSAVYLCASSQGGTSGYNEQFFGPGTRLTVL.

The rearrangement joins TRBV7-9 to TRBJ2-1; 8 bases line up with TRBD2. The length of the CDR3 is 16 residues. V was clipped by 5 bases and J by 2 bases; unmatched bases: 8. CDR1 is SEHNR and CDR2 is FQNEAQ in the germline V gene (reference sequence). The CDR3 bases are TGTGCCAGCAGCCCAGCCCCTAGCGGGCCCTACAATGAGCAGTTCTTC. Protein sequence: CASSPAPSGPYNEQFF.

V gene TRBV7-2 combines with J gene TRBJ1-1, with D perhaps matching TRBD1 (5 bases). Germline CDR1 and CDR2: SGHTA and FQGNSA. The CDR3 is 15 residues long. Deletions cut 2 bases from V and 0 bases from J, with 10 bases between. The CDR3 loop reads CASSLLARVNTEAFF. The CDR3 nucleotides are TGTGCCAGCAGCTTATTGGCCAGGGTGAACACTGAAGCTTTCTTT. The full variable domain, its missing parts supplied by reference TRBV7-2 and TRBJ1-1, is GAGVSQSPSNKVTEKGKDVELRCDPISGHTALYWYRQSLGQGLEFLIYFQGNSAPDKSGLPSDRFSAERTGGSVSTLTIQRTQQEDSAVYLCASSLLARVNTEAFFGQGTRLTVV.

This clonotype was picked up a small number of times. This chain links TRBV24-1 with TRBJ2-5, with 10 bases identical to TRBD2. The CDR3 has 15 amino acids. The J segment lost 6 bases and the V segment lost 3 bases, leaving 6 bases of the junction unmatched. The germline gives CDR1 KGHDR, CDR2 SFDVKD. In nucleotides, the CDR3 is TGTGCCACCAGTGATGAGGTAGCGGGAGGAAAGACCCAGTACTTC. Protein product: CATSDEVAGGKTQYF.

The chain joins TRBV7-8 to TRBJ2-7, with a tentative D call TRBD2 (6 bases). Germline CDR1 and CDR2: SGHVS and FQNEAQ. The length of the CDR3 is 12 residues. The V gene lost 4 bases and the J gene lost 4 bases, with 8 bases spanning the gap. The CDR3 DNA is TGTGCCAGCAGCTCGCGGGATTACGAGCAGTACTTC. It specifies CASSSRDYEQYF.